Presented here are 30 T cell receptor beta chains from one specimen sequenced in a study of shared T cell receptors in the human thymus. This table comes from immunoSEQ multiplex PCR, and its TCRdb copy is limited to in-frame clones, with some not included. Of hundreds of thousands of clones in the sample, 95% were seen once. The specimen was thymocytes. All receptors come from a human donor.

The gene calls are TRBV7-9 and TRBJ2-2; 7 bases fit TRBD1. The trim removed 6 bases at V and 3 bases at J, leaving 13 bases unmatched. The CDR3 is made up of 17 amino acids. Germline V gene lookup returns CDR1 SEHNR and CDR2 FQNEAQ (reference sequence). The CDR3 sequence: CASRPMTGPHYTGELFF. CDR3 DNA: TGTGCCAGCAGGCCTATGACAGGGCCCCACTACACCGGGGAGCTGTTTTTT.

The chain carries TRBV28 and TRBJ2-3; 10 bases fit TRBD2. The CDR3 consists of 19 residues. Looked up from germline, CDR1 is MDHEN and CDR2 is SYDVKM. The V gene end was trimmed by 0 bases and the J gene end by 2 bases; junction bases not matched to a gene: 11. CDR3 region: CASSLWLGITSGDTDTQYF. In nucleotides, the CDR3 is TGTGCCAGCAGTTTATGGTTAGGGATCACTAGCGGGGACACAGATACGCAGTATTTT.

The V and J genes are TRBV9 and TRBJ2-2; 11 bases fit TRBD1. CDR1 and CDR2 from the germline V gene are SGDLS and YYNGEE. The CDR3 has 16 residues. Trimming took 4 bases from V and 6 from J; bases not matched to a gene: 8. The CDR3 coding sequence is TGTGCCAGCAGCCCGACCGGGACAGGGGGTGCCGGGGAGCTGTTTTTT. It encodes CASSPTGTGGAGELFF.

V usage is TRBV11-2 and J usage is TRBJ2-7; D is unclear. The germline gives CDR1 SGHAT, CDR2 FQNNGV. Trimming cost V 0 bases and J 5 bases, with 5 bases left between them. This CDR3 is built from 12 residues. CDR3 sequence: CASSLDHNEQYF. In DNA, the CDR3 is TGTGCCAGCAGCTTAGATCACAACGAGCAGTACTTC.

The rearrangement uses TRBV28 and TRBJ2-2, with TRBD1 matching 9 bases. CDR1 is MDHEN, CDR2 SYDVKM, per germline. The V segment lost 2 bases and the J segment 4 bases; nucleotides outside the gene matches: 8. CDR3 length: 17 amino acids. The CDR3 is CASSLPRDRVCTGELFF. The DNA of the CDR3 is TGTGCCAGCAGTTTACCCCGGGACAGGGTGTGCACCGGGGAGCTGTTTTTT.

The rearrangement links TRBV7-9 to TRBJ2-7; TRBD1 agrees at 7 bases. Germline V CDR1 and CDR2: SEHNR, FQNEAQ (reference sequence). The CDR3 covers 15 residues. Trimming at V came to 6 bases and at J to 4 bases, leaving 12 bases not matched to a gene. CDR3 coding DNA: TGTGCCAGCAGTTTCGCGGACAGGCGATTTTACGAGCAGTACTTC. Its protein is CASSFADRRFYEQYF. The full variable domain, rest sourced from reference TRBV7-9 and TRBJ2-7, is DTGVSQNPRHKITKRGQNVTFRCDPISEHNRLYWYRQTLGQGPEFLTYFQNEAQLEKSRLLSDRFSAERPKGSFSTLEIQRTEQGDSAMYLCASSFADRRFYEQYFGPGTRLTVT.

The V and J genes are TRBV28 and TRBJ2-3, with TRBD1 as a possible D gene (5 bases). The CDR3 has 18 amino acids. Per germline, CDR1 MDHEN and CDR2 SYDVKM. The germline V and J ends were trimmed by 4 bases and 6 bases, with 26 bases remaining between them. CDR3 in amino acids: CASSSLSMASVAGDTQYF. The CDR3 region has the DNA TGTGCCAGCAGTTCCCTCAGTATGGCTAGTGTCGCAGGGGATACGCAGTATTTT. The whole variable domain, remainder taken from reference TRBV28 and TRBJ2-3, is DVKVTQSSRYLVKRTGEKVFLECVQDMDHENMFWYRQDPGLGLRLIYFSYDVKMKEKGDIPEGYSVSREKKERFSLILESASTNQTSMYLCASSSLSMASVAGDTQYFGPGTRLTVL.

The gene calls are TRBV28 and TRBJ2-7; D may be TRBD2 (5 bases). The CDR3 sequence is 12 residues long. Trimming took off 6 bases at V and 5 bases at J, with 11 bases between the two ends. From germline, CDR1 is MDHEN and CDR2 SYDVKM. The CDR3 here is CASSPTEDEQYF. The DNA for the CDR3 is TGTGCCAGCAGCCCTACGGAGGACGAGCAGTACTTC. Complete variable domain (other parts from reference TRBV28 and TRBJ2-7): DVKVTQSSRYLVKRTGEKVFLECVQDMDHENMFWYRQDPGLGLRLIYFSYDVKMKEKGDIPEGYSVSREKKERFSLILESASTNQTSMYLCASSPTEDEQYFGPGTRLTVT.

The rearrangement uses TRBV27 and TRBJ1-2; D gene ambiguous. Germline lookup yields CDR1 MNHEY and CDR2 SMNVEV (reference sequence). The length of the CDR3 is 14 residues. V lost 3 bases, J lost 7 bases, and 15 bases lay in between. The CDR3 DNA reads TGTGCCAGCAGTTTTGGTACAGAAGTGGGTGGCTACACCTTC. This gives the protein CASSFGTEVGGYTF.

DNA of the CDR3: TGTGCCAGCAGCCCGAGCCCCCCACCCTTTTACGAGCAGTACTTC. It is translated as CASSPSPPPFYEQYF. The V and J genes are TRBV14 and TRBJ2-7, with D unresolved. Trimming pared 4 bases from V and 4 bases from J, leaving 17 bases between. Germline loops: CDR1 SGHDN, CDR2 FVKESK. The CDR3 spans 15 residues.

V usage is TRBV15 and J usage is TRBJ2-3, with a possible D match to TRBD1 (5 bases). Germline V gene data show CDR1 as LNHNV and CDR2 as YYDKDF (reference sequence). The ends were cut back, 0 bases at V and 1 base at J, with 11 bases in the middle. The CDR3 length is 16 residues. CDR3 coding DNA: TGTGCCACCAGCAGAGAGGACACCCCGCGCACAGATACGCAGTATTTT. Translating it yields CATSREDTPRTDTQYF.

With regard to this clone: This CDR3 fails to terminate in the conserved phenylalanine or tryptophan, so it likely reflects a read error. The limits of the CDR3 on the DNA are not certain, so only TCRdb's listed CDR3 is given. V usage is TRBV19 and J usage is TRBJ1-2; the listed D gene, TRBD1, was not tested against the DNA. The CDR3 is 15 amino acids long, termini counted. Germline values: CDR1 LNHDA, CDR2 SQIVND (reference sequence). The CDR3 protein is CASSIEGTGGVVPRR.

The chain links TRBV5-4 to TRBJ2-1; 7 bases match TRBD2. Trimming cost V 0 bases and J 9 bases; bases outside gene matches: 3. The CDR3 covers 13 residues. The germline CDR1 and CDR2 sequences are SGHNT and YYREEE (reference sequence). The CDR3 coding sequence is TGTGCCAGCAGCTTGGGCGGGGGAATTGAGCAGTTCTTC. Its translation: CASSLGGGIEQFF.

The genes are TRBV14 and TRBJ2-6; D not certain. Per germline, CDR1 SGHDN and CDR2 FVKESK. V was clipped by 7 bases and J by 0 bases, with 7 bases between them. This CDR3 region has 14 residues. In DNA, the CDR3 is TGTGCCAGCACCCGCGGCTCTGGGGCCAACGTCCTGACTTTC. Amino acid sequence: CASTRGSGANVLTF. Variable domain in full (rest from reference TRBV14 and TRBJ2-6): EAGVTQFPSHSVIEKGQTVTLRCDPISGHDNLYWYRRVMGKEIKFLLHFVKESKQDESGMPNNRFLAERTGGTYSTLKVQPAELEDSGVYFCASTRGSGANVLTFGAGSRLTVL.

This chain links TRBV10-1 with TRBJ2-7; D ambiguous. The V gene lost 2 bases and the J gene lost 4 bases, with 9 bases spanning the gap. CDR1 and CDR2 (germline): WNHNN, SYGVQD (reference sequence). The CDR3 contains 13 residues. The CDR3 loop reads CASSENQWYEQYF. Here the CDR3 DNA reads TGCGCCAGCAGTGAGAATCAATGGTACGAGCAGTACTTC.

The rearrangement uses TRBV7-3 and TRBJ1-1; 7 nucleotides align to TRBD1. The CDR3 is made up of 16 amino acids. V was pared by 1 base and J by 4 bases, with 9 bases of the junction left unmatched. CDR1 and CDR2 from the germline V gene are SGHTA and FQGTGA. In DNA, the CDR3 is TGTGCCAGCAGCTTAAATGAGGGCAGGGGGAGCACTGAAGCTTTCTTT. Encoded protein: CASSLNEGRGSTEAFF.

This chain uses TRBV30 with TRBJ2-1, with 7 positions matching TRBD1. This CDR3 is built from 13 residues. Germline V gene sequence: CDR1 GTSNPN, CDR2 SVGIG (reference sequence). The trim removed 8 bases at V and 1 base at J, leaving 5 bases unmatched. The CDR3 sequence is CAPTGWSYNEQFF. CDR3 coding DNA: TGTGCCCCGACAGGGTGGTCCTACAATGAGCAGTTCTTC.

The rearrangement uses TRBV28 and TRBJ2-4; 10 bases map to TRBD1. Looked up from germline, CDR1 is MDHEN and CDR2 is SYDVKM. Unmatched junction bases numbered 9, after V lost 5 bases and J lost 5 bases. This CDR3 is 16 amino acids long. The CDR3 nucleotides are TGTGCCAGCAGTCCGACAGGGGGCGCCGTCCAAAACATTCAGTACTTC. It codes for CASSPTGGAVQNIQYF.

The chain is built from TRBV23-1 and TRBJ2-1; 15 nucleotides agree with TRBD2. TRBV23-1 belongs to the ORF category, with a function that is uncertain. The CDR3 extends over 17 amino acids. Germline trimming cut 2 bases from V and 6 bases from J; bases unmatched to any gene: 5. The CDR3 loop reads CASSQNGTSGRFNEQFF. The CDR3 nucleotides read TGCGCCAGCAGTCAAAATGGGACTAGCGGGAGGTTCAATGAGCAGTTCTTC.

V gene TRBV21-1 combines with J gene TRBJ1-2; no DNA check was done on the table's D call, TRBD1. TRBV21-1 is deemed a pseudogene. The CDR3 runs to 13 residues. The CDR3 sequence is CARPEGQGTGYTF. For the CDR3, the DNA is TGTGCCAGGCCCGAAGGGCAGGGTACGGGCTACACCTTC.

V and J are TRBV27 and TRBJ2-3, with a tentative D call TRBD1 (5 bases). Germline V gives CDR1 MNHEY, CDR2 SMNVEV (reference sequence). The CDR3 spans 17 residues. V gave up 6 bases and J gave up 1 base, with 20 bases separating them. The DNA for the CDR3 is TGTGCCAGCAGAAGAGCCTTTGGAGACAGACGCACAGATACGCAGTATTTT. Residues: CASRRAFGDRRTDTQYF.

The V call is TRBV11-2, the J call TRBJ1-1, with D perhaps matching TRBD1 (6 bases). This CDR3 has 14 amino acids. V dropped 4 bases and J dropped 6 bases, with 15 bases sitting between them. Germline V gene lookup returns CDR1 SGHAT and CDR2 FQNNGV. In nucleotides, the CDR3 is TGTGCCAGCAGCTGCAGGGGACCACGGCCTGAAGCTTTCTTT. Its translation: CASSCRGPRPEAFF.

V is TRBV10-3 and J is TRBJ2-5, with unresolved D. V was cut by 4 bases and J by 4 bases, with 19 bases left in between. The CDR3 runs 16 residues. Germline CDR1 reads ENHRY; CDR2 reads SYGVKD. The DNA of the CDR3 is TGTGCCATCAGTGTGAAACCCAGGCCCCGGGCAGAGACCCAGTACTTC. This encodes CAISVKPRPRAETQYF.

As to this clone: The junction departs from the called germline gene at one end, perhaps through a read error. The chain is built from TRBV14 and TRBJ1-1; weak D call: TRBD1 (5 bases). The CDR3 is made up of 14 amino acids. Germline CDR1 is SGHDN and CDR2 is FVKESK. This CDR3 is CASSLSTGKAEAFF. In DNA form, the CDR3 reads TGTGCCAGCAGCCTGTCTACAGGTAAGGCTGAGGCTTTCTTT.

This sequence joins TRBV5-1 and TRBJ2-7; D gene unclear. In germline, CDR1 is SGHRS, CDR2 YFSETQ. There are 13 residues in the CDR3. The V end lost 0 bases, the J end lost 7 bases, and 11 bases lay between the germline ends. DNA for the CDR3: TGCGCCAGCAGCTTGGGGGTTCTTCGGGAGCAGTACTTC. As protein: CASSLGVLREQYF. The full variable domain, with the rest looked up from reference TRBV5-1 and TRBJ2-7, is KAGVTQTPRYLIKTRGQQVTLSCSPISGHRSVSWYQQTPGQGLQFLFEYFSETQRNKGNFPGRFSGRQFSNSRSEMNVSTLELGDSALYLCASSLGVLREQYFGPGTRLTVT.

This clone occurred once. The CDR3 region has the DNA TGTGCCAGCAGTGAAAAGATTGGGGGGATAGAAGGATTTGGGTACACTGAAGCTTTCTTT. It specifies CASSEKIGGIEGFGYTEAFF. The V call is TRBV6-1, the J call TRBJ1-1, with TRBD1 as a possible D gene (5 bases). The length of the CDR3 is 20 residues. The germline CDR1 and CDR2 sequences are MNHNS and SASEGT. Trimming stripped 2 bases from V and 3 bases from J, with 28 bases between.

This clone was counted only a few times. The V call is TRBV18, the J call TRBJ1-1, with D possibly matching TRBD1 (5 bases). In germline, CDR1 is KGHSH, CDR2 LQKENI. The CDR3 runs 13 residues. Trimming took off 2 bases at V and 1 base at J, with 5 bases between the two ends. CDR3 nucleotide sequence: TGTGCCAGCTCACCAGGGGCGAACACTGAAGCTTTCTTT. Its translation is CASSPGANTEAFF.

This chain joins TRBV7-9 and TRBJ2-3; 9 bases are shared with TRBD2. Germline CDR1 and CDR2: SEHNR and FQNEAQ (reference sequence). This CDR3 is built from 15 residues. The V and J ends lost 5 bases and 2 bases, in that order; junction bases with no gene match: 5. CDR3 region: CASSKGLAPTDTQYF. CDR3 in DNA: TGTGCCAGCAGCAAGGGACTAGCCCCCACAGATACGCAGTATTTT.

This chain links TRBV18 with TRBJ2-7; no clear D gene. Germline V gene data show CDR1 as KGHSH and CDR2 as LQKENI. V lost 3 bases and J 1 base, leaving 10 bases between the germline ends. The CDR3 contains 14 residues. CDR3 DNA: TGTGCCAGCTCACCTTCCTTTACGTCCTACGAGCAGTACTTC. This translates into CASSPSFTSYEQYF.

This sequence joins TRBV9 and TRBJ2-7; no clear D gene. Germline V lookup: CDR1 SGDLS, CDR2 YYNGEE. Between the trimmed V and J ends, which lost 3 bases and 4 bases, there was a span of 11 bases. The CDR3 spans 13 residues. The CDR3 loop reads CASSAFPSYEQYF. DNA for the CDR3: TGTGCCAGCAGCGCCTTCCCTTCGTACGAGCAGTACTTC.